Listed below are T cell receptor beta chains from one sample, sequenced in a study of T cells in narcolepsy. This table comes from immunoSEQ multiplex PCR, and its TCRdb copy is limited to in-frame clones, with some not included. The sample lists about 27,000 clones, approximately 80% occurring once. Material: CD45RA- memory CD4+ T cells from PBMCs. The receptors were sampled from a human donor with narcolepsy. Each CDR3 is given with its conserved first and last residue. A D gene is named only where the DNA matches it firmly. A row's size may be missing; if present it is once, few, many or a size class.

v_call,clone_size,d_call,j_call,cdr3_aa,cdr3_nt
TRBV7-9,-,-,TRBJ2-6,CASSLAGRMVSGANVLTF,TGTGCCAGCAGCTTAGCGGGGCGAATGGTCTCTGGGGCCAACGTCCTGACTTTC
TRBV6-5,-,-,TRBJ1-6,CASSSDRDHYNSPLHF,TGTGCCAGCAGTTCCGACCGTGACCACTATAATTCACCCCTCCACTTT
TRBV27,-,-,TRBJ2-2,CASSRESGRHINTGELFF,TGTGCCAGCAGTCGCGAGTCAGGGCGACACATAAACACCGGGGAGCTGTTTTTT
TRBV6-5,few,TRBD2,TRBJ2-5,CASSSASGGARETQYF,TGTGCCAGCAGTTCCGCTAGCGGGGGTGCGAGAGAGACCCAGTACTTC
TRBV12-5,-,TRBD1,TRBJ2-1,CASGAGTADNEQFF,TGTGCTAGTGGAGCCGGGACAGCCGACAATGAGCAGTTCTTC
TRBV4-2,-,-,TRBJ2-3,CASSQDGGRTSFTDTQYF,TGTGCCAGCAGCCAAGACGGGGGCCGGACTTCCTTCACAGATACGCAGTATTTT
TRBV5-1,-,-,TRBJ1-1,CASSSSTNTEAFF,TGCGCCAGCAGTTCATCGACTAACACTGAAGCTTTCTTT
TRBV5-6,-,TRBD1,TRBJ1-3,CASSRDRSGNTIYF,TGTGCCAGCAGCAGGGACAGGTCTGGAAACACCATATATTTT
TRBV6-1,-,-,TRBJ1-3,CASGTGFGNTIYF,TGTGCCAGCGGAACAGGGTTTGGAAACACCATATATTTT
TRBV21-1,-,-,TRBJ1-1,CASSKLEPGQGESTEAFF,TGTGCCAGCAGCAAACTTGAACCGGGACAGGGGGAATCCACTGAAGCTTTCTTT
TRBV18,-,TRBD1,TRBJ1-3,CASSSTGAGNTIYF,TGTGCCAGCTCGTCCACAGGGGCTGGAAACACCATATATTTT
TRBV6-1,once,-,TRBJ2-1,CASSWSMNRANEQFF,TGTGCCAGCAGTTGGTCAATGAACAGGGCCAATGAGCAGTTCTTC
TRBV30,-,-,TRBJ2-3,CAWTGPGTDTQYF,TGTGCTTGGACCGGTCCCGGCACAGATACGCAGTATTTT
TRBV11-1,-,-,TRBJ2-5,CASSSGQETQYF,TGTGCCAGCAGCTCTGGCCAAGAGACCCAGTACTTC
TRBV29-1,-,-,TRBJ1-2,CSVASNYGYTF,TGCAGCGTAGCTAGCAACTATGGCTACACCTTC
TRBV21-1,-,-,TRBJ2-7,CASSKLVPSPYEQYF,TGTGCCAGCAGCAAATTAGTCCCCTCCCCATACGAGCAGTACTTC
TRBV7-9,few,-,TRBJ1-3,CASSLGSAGNTIYF,TGTGCCAGCAGCTTAGGATCTGCTGGAAACACCATATATTTT
TRBV18,-,TRBD1,TRBJ2-7,CASSSGQGSLEYF,TGTGCCAGCTCATCGGGACAGGGGTCCCTCGAGTACTTC
TRBV7-9,-,-,TRBJ1-6,CASSRGADSPLHF,TGTGCCAGCAGCCGGGGAGCGGATTCACCCCTCCACTTT
TRBV14,-,TRBD2,TRBJ2-7,CASSQDPSGGAGQYF,TGTGCCAGCAGCCAAGATCCTAGCGGGGGGGCTGGGCAGTACTTC
TRBV30,-,-,TRBJ2-7,CAWSGGSQREQYF,TGTGCCTGGAGTGGTGGGTCTCAGAGGGAGCAGTACTTC
TRBV13,-,-,TRBJ2-1,CASSLGGDEQFF,TGTGCCAGCAGCTTAGGGGGCGATGAGCAGTTCTTC
TRBV13,medium-sized,TRBD1,TRBJ1-6,CASSLRQGNSPLHF,TGTGCCAGCAGCTTACGACAGGGGAATTCACCCCTCCACTTT